The 13 T cell receptor beta chains presented below share a single source sample, sequenced in a study of blood T cells in healthy people across ages. Using a J-beta primer mix together with a sample-barcoded 5' primer, a second PCR was run for roughly 6 to 11 cycles. TCRdb reprocessed the 5' RACE reads with MiXCR, giving one entry per CDR3 protein. The sample gives about 1.5 million distinct CDR3 sequences, 42% of which show up once; 4% is in the top ten. The sample taken for sequencing was blood. These receptors were obtained from a woman aged 18-30 years in good health.

This CDR3 is CASSVALGTDTQYF. The CDR3 nucleotides read TGTGCCAGCAGCGTAGCCCTAGGCACAGATACGCAGTATTTT. The rearrangement uses TRBV9 and TRBJ2-3; D unresolved. There are 14 residues in the CDR3. Germline assignment: CDR1 SGDLS and CDR2 YYNGEE. Trimming shortened V by 0 bases and J by 1 base, and 6 bases separated the two germline ends.

This chain connects TRBV2 to TRBJ2-1; the D gene is possibly TRBD2 (6 bases). The CDR3 extends over 14 amino acids. Germline V gene sequence: CDR1 SNHLY, CDR2 FYNNEI. V was cut by 3 bases and J by 4 bases, with 10 bases left in between. CDR3 region: CASSERLVYNEQFF. In DNA form, the CDR3 reads TGTGCCAGCAGTGAGCGACTAGTATACAATGAGCAGTTCTTC. The whole variable domain, filled in from reference TRBV2 and TRBJ2-1, reads EPEVTQTPSHQVTQMGQEVILRCVPISNHLYFYWYRQILGQKVEFLVSFYNNEISEKSEIFDDQFSVERPDGSNFTLKIRSTKLEDSAMYFCASSERLVYNEQFFGPGTRLTVL.

This clonotype appeared a few times. The chain is built from TRBV5-1 and TRBJ2-1; 11 bases are a match to TRBD2. This CDR3 is built from 16 residues. J gave up 6 bases and V 5 bases, and 10 bases lay outside the gene matches. Germline CDR1 reads SGHRS; CDR2 reads YFSETQ. The CDR3 here is CASSPPLAGGGNEQFF. DNA for the CDR3: TGCGCCAGCAGTCCCCCTTTAGCGGGAGGGGGCAATGAGCAGTTCTTC.

This clonotype was counted once. The gene calls are TRBV7-2 and TRBJ2-7; 7 bases match TRBD2. This CDR3 comprises 15 residues. CDR1 and CDR2 from the germline V gene are SGHTA and FQGNSA. Losses at the gene ends were 1 base for V and 4 bases for J; bases not matched to a gene: 7. CDR3 nucleotides: TGTGCCAGCAGCTTAGGCGGCGGGAGTCTATACGAGCAGTACTTC. This gives the protein CASSLGGGSLYEQYF.

The chain carries TRBV20-1 and TRBJ2-1, with D maybe TRBD2 (5 bases). The germline V and J ends were trimmed by 0 bases and 6 bases, with 18 bases remaining between them. The germline gives CDR1 DFQATT, CDR2 SNEGSKA (reference sequence). This CDR3 region has 16 residues. CDR3 sequence: CSARDLTAELCNEQFF. The CDR3 DNA is TGCAGTGCTAGAGATTTAACAGCGGAACTTTGCAATGAGCAGTTCTTC.

The chain has TRBV28 and TRBJ2-7; no firm D call. Trimming pared 2 bases from V and 3 bases from J, leaving 5 bases between. The CDR3 is made up of 12 amino acids. CDR1 is MDHEN, CDR2 SYDVKM, per germline. CDR3 residues: CASSLAYYEQYF. CDR3 bases: TGTGCCAGCAGTTTAGCTTACTACGAGCAGTACTTC.

This clonotype was seen ten or more times. Germline is not matched at one junction end, which may reflect a read error. This chain connects TRBV7-9 to TRBJ2-1; TRBD2 agrees at 11 bases. This CDR3 region has 16 residues. CDR1 is SEHNR, CDR2 FQNEAQ, per germline (reference sequence). The CDR3 coding sequence is TGCGCCAGCAGCTTGTTTAGCGGGGGGGACTACAATGAGCAGTTCTTC. It codes for CASSLFSGGDYNEQFF.

V and J are TRBV4-2 and TRBJ1-6; D might be TRBD1 (5 bases). The CDR3 has 15 residues. The V and J ends lost 1 base and 10 bases respectively, with 14 bases between them. CDR1 and CDR2 (germline): LGHNA, YNFKEQ. The CDR3 DNA follows: TGTGCCAGCAGCCAAGCCGGGGGGACCAGCTCACCCCTCCACTTT. Amino acid sequence: CASSQAGGTSSPLHF.

The rearrangement uses TRBV5-1 and TRBJ2-3; 9 nucleotides line up with TRBD2. Germline V gene lookup returns CDR1 SGHRS and CDR2 YFSETQ. V shed 2 bases, J shed 5 bases, and the junction held 12 bases outside the gene matches. The CDR3 has 17 residues. CDR3 sequence (DNA): TGCGCCAGCAGCTTAGGGCTAGCGGGGCCCTTGATAGATACGCAGTATTTT. This translates into CASSLGLAGPLIDTQYF.

A few counts support this clonotype. This sequence joins TRBV20-1 and TRBJ2-2, with D perhaps TRBD2 (7 bases). The V end was cut by 2 bases, the J end by 1 base, with 17 bases between. This CDR3 is built from 17 residues. Per the germline V gene, CDR1 is DFQATT and CDR2 is SNEGSKA (reference sequence). The CDR3 sequence: CSARFHRGARNTGELFF. The CDR3 coding sequence is TGCAGTGCTAGATTCCATCGGGGGGCAAGGAACACCGGGGAGCTGTTTTTT.

This clonotype was seen only a few times. J is TRBJ2-6 and V is TRBV7-2; D unclear. Between the trimmed V and J ends, which lost 2 bases and 1 base, there was a span of 6 bases. The CDR3 sequence is 15 residues long. The germline CDR1 and CDR2 sequences are SGHTA and FQGNSA. The CDR3 sequence is CASSLRLSGANVLTF. DNA of the CDR3: TGTGCCAGCAGCTTACGGCTGTCTGGGGCCAACGTCCTGACTTTC.

In this sample, this clonotype turned up a few times. CDR3 nucleotides: TGCGCCAGCAGCCCCTTGGGTGAGGGAAGCACAGATACGCAGTATTTT. Its protein product is CASSPLGEGSTDTQYF. V and J are TRBV4-1 and TRBJ2-3; D is possibly TRBD2 (5 bases). Trimming cost V 4 bases and J 0 bases, with 14 bases left between them. CDR1 and CDR2 from the germline V gene are MGHRA and YSYEKL. The CDR3 sequence is 16 residues long.

V gene TRBV25-1 combines with J gene TRBJ2-1; 8 bases match TRBD2. This CDR3 is 17 amino acids long. V was clipped by 6 bases and J by 2 bases; unmatched bases: 12. The germline CDR1 and CDR2 sequences are MGHDK and SYGVNS. The CDR3, as DNA: TGTGCCAGCAGAGAAGCTCGAGCGGGAGTAACCTACAATGAGCAGTTCTTC. This gives the protein CASREARAGVTYNEQFF.